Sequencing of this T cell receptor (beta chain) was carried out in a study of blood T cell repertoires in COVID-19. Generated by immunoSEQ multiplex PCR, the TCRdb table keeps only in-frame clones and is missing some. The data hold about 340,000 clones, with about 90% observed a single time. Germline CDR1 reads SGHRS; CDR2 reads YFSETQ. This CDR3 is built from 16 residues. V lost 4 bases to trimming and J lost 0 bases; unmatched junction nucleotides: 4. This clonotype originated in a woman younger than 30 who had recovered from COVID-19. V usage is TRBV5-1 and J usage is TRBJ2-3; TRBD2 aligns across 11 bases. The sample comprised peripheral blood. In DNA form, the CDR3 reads TGCGCCAGCAGCACTAGCGGGAGAGGCAGCACAGATACGCAGTATTTT. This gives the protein CASSTSGRGSTDTQYF. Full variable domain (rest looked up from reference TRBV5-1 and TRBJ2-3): KAGVTQTPRYLIKTRGQQVTLSCSPISGHRSVSWYQQTPGQGLQFLFEYFSETQRNKGNFPGRFSGRQFSNSRSEMNVSTLELGDSALYLCASSTSGRGSTDTQYFGPGTRLTVL.